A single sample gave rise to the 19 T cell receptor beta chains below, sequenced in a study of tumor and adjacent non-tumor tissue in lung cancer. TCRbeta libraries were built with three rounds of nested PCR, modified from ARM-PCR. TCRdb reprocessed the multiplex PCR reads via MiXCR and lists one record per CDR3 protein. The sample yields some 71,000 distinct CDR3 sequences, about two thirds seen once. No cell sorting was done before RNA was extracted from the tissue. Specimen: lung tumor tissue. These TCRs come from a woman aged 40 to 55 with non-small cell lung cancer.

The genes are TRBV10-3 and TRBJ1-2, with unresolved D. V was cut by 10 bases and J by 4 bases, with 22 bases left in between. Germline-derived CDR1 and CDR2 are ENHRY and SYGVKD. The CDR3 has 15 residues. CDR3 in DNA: TGTGCCACCAGGATCTCGGACGCCCCTCTCTATGGCTACACCTTC. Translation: CATRISDAPLYGYTF.

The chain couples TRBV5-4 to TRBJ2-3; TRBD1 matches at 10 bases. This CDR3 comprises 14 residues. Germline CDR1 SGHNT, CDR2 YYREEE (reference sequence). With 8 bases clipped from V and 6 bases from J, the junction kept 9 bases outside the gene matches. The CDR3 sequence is CASSIGQGVDTQYF. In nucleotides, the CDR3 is TGTGCCAGTAGCATTGGACAGGGGGTCGATACGCAGTATTTT.

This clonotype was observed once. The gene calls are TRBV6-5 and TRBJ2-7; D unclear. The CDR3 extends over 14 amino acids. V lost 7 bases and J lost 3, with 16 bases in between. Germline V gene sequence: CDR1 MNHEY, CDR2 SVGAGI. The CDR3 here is CASKNASANYEQYF. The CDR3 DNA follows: TGTGCCAGCAAGAATGCTAGTGCAAACTACGAGCAGTACTTC.

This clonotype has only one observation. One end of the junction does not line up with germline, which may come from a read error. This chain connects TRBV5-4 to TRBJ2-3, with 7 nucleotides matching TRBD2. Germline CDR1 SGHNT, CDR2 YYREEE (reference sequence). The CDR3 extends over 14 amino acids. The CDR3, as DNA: TGTGCCAGCAACTTGGGACGGGGGGTCGATACGCAGTATTTT. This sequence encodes CASNLGRGVDTQYF.

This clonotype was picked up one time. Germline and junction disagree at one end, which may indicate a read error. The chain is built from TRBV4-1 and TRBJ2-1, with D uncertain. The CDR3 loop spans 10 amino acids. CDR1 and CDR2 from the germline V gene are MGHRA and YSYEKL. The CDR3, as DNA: TGCGCCAGCAGTAACGGTGAGGAGTTCTTC. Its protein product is CASSNGEEFF.

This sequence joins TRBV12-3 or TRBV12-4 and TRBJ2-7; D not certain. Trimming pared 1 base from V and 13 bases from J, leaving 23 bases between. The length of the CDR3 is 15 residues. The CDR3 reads CASSLEIADHYEEYF. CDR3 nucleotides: TGTGCCAGCAGTTTAGAGATCGCAGACCACTACGAGGAATACTTC.

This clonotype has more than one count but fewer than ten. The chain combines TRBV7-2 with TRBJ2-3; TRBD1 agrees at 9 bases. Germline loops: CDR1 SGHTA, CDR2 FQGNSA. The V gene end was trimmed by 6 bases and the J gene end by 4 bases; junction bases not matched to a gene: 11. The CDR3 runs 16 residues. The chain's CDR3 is CASREPGQGFADTQYF. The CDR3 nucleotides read TGTGCCAGCAGGGAACCGGGACAGGGTTTCGCAGATACGCAGTATTTT.

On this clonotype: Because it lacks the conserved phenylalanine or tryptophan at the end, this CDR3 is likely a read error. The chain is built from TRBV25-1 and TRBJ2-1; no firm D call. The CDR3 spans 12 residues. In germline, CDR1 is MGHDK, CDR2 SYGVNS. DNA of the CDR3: TGTGCCAGCAGTCGGATGTACAATGAACAGTTCTTA. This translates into CASSRMYNEQFL.

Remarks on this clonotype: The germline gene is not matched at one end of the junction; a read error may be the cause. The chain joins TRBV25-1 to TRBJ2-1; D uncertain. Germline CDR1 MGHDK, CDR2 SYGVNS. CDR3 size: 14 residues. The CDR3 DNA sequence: TGTGACAGCAGTGATACCCCGGACTACAATGAGCAGTTCTTC. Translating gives CDSSDTPDYNEQFF. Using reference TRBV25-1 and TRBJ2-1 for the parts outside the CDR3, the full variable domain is EADIYQTPRYLVIGTGKKITLECSQTMGHDKMYWYQQDPGMELHLIHYSYGVNSTEKGDLSSESTVSRIRTEHFPLTLESARPSHTSQYLCDSSDTPDYNEQFFGPGTRLTVL.

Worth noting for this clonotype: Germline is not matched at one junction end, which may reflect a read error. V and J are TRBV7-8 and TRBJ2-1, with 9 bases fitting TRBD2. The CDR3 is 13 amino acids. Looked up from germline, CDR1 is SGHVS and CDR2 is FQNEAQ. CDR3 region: CASSDQGLATPDF. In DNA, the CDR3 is TGTGCCAGCAGCGATCAGGGACTAGCCACTCCTGACTTC.

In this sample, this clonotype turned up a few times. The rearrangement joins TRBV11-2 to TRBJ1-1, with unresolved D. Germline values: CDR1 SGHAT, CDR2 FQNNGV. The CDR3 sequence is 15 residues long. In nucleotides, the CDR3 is TGTGTCAGGAGCGCCAACCCAGCAATGAACACTGAAGCTTTCTTT. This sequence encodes CVRSANPAMNTEAFF.

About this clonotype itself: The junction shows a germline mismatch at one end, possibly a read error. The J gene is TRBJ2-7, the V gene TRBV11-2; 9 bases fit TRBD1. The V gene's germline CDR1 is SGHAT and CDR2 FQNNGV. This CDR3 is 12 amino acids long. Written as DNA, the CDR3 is TGTACCAGCAGTTTAAAGGGGACAGGGCTGTACTTC. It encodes CTSSLKGTGLYF.

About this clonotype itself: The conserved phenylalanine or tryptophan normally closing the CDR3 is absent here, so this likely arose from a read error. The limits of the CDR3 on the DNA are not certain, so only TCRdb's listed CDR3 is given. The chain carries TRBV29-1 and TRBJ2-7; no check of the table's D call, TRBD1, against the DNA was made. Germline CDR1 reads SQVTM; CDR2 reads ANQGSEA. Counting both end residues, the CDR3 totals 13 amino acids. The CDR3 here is CGVAAQGRYEQYL.

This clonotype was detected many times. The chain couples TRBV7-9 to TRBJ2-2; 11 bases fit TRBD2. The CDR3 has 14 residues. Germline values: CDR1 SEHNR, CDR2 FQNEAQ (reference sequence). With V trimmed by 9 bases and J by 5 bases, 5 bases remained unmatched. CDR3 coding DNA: TGTGCCAGTCTAGCGGGAGGTCGGACCGGGGAGCTGTTTTTT. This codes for CASLAGGRTGELFF.

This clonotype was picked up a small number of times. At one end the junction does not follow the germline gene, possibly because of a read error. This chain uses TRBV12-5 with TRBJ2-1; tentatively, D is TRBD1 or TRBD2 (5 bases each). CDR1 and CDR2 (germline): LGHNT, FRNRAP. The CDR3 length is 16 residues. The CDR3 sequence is CASGLAGIGAGNEQFF. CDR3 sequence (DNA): TGTGCTAGTGGTTTGGCTGGGATAGGGGCGGGCAATGAGCAGTTCTTT.

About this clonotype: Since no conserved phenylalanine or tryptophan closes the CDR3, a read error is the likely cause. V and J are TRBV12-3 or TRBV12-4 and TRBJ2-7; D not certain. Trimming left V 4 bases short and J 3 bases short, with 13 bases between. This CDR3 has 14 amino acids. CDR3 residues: CASSSPSRRYEQYL. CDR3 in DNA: TGTGCCAGCAGTTCCCCTAGTCGGCGCTACGAGCAGTACTTA.

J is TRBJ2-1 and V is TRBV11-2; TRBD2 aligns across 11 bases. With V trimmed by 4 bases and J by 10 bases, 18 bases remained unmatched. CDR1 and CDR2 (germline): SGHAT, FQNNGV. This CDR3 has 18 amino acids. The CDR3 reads CASSSHIITSGGVREQFF. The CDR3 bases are TGTGCCAGCAGCTCGCACATCATAACTAGCGGGGGAGTAAGGGAGCAGTTCTTC.

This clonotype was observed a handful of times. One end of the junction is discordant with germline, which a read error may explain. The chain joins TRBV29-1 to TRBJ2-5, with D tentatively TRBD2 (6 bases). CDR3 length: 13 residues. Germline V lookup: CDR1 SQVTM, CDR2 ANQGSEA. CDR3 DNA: TGTAGCGCGGAGGGGAAAAACCAAGAGAGCCAGTACTTC. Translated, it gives CSAEGKNQESQYF.

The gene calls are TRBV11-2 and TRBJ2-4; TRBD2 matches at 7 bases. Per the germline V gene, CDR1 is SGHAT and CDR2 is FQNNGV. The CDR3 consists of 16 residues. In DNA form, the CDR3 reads TGTGGCAACAGCCCGGGGCGGGAGTTAGGCAAAAACATTCAGTACTTC. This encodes CGNSPGRELGKNIQYF.